The clone carrying this T cell receptor beta chain has just a few counts. Its antigen is as yet unknown. This CDR3 has 13 residues. Between the trimmed V and J ends, which lost 1 base and 2 bases, there was a span of 5 bases. The germline V gene encodes CDR1 SGHDN and CDR2 FVKESK. As for treatment: some 20 received Ad26.COV2.S at low or high dose, single or two shots; roughly 5 received placebo; per-sample allocation not given. Specimens were obtained on day 63 following the first vaccine or placebo injection. Its platform was an Ad26 vector, and its expressed antigen was Wuhan-strain SARS-CoV-2 spike. TCRdb's table, derived via immunoSEQ multiplex PCR, lists solely in-frame clones and lacks some. Of some 480,000 clones listed, 87% are singletons. The record originates from a study of Ad26.COV2.S vaccination and SARS-CoV-2 variants. Whole-study context: Of the COV1001 trial arms, the Ad26.COV2.S arm included the donor. Once or twice, 56 days apart, Ad26.COV2.S was delivered intramuscularly.

General observations from the study: After vaccination, substantial breadth of spike-specific CD8+ and CD4+ responses was reported.

The sequence was collected from a person between 18 and 60 years old who received the Ad26.COV2.S COVID-19 vaccine or a placebo. The sample consisted of peripheral blood, taken in a trial of Ad26.COV2.S vaccine versus placebo. The chain joins TRBV14 to TRBJ1-1; D gene ambiguous. In DNA form, the CDR3 reads TGTGCCAGCAGCCAAGTTGGTAACACTGAAGCTTTCTTT. Its protein is CASSQVGNTEAFF.